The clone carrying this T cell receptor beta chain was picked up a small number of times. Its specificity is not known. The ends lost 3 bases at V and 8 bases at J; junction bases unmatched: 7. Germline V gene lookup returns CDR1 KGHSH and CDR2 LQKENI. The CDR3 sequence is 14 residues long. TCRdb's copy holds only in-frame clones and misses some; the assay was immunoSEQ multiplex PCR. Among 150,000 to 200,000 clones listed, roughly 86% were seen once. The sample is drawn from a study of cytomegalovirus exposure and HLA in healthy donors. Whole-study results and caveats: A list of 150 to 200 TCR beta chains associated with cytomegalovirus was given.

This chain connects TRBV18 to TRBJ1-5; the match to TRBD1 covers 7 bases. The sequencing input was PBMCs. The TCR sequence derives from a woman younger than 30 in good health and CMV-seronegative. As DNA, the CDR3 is TGTGCCAGCTCACCCACAGGGGTGTTTAAGCCCCAGCATTTT. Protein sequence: CASSPTGVFKPQHF.